These 17 T cell receptor beta chains were all obtained from the same sample, sequenced in a study of T cell changes during pregnancy in multiple sclerosis. Clones were read by immunoSEQ multiplex PCR, and TCRdb kept only the in-frame ones, dropping some. The sample holds tens of thousands of clones, 87% seen once. Sequenced material: CD8+ T cells from peripheral blood mononuclear cells, taken before pregnancy. The receptors stem from a female donor with multiple sclerosis, enrolled in a pregnancy study.

The CDR3 sequence: CASSEGYNEQFF. The CDR3 DNA is TGCGCCAGCAGCGAGGGATACAATGAGCAGTTCTTC. This rearrangement joins TRBV4-3 to TRBJ2-1; D might be TRBD2 (5 bases). V lost 5 bases and J 4 bases, leaving 6 bases between the germline ends. There are 12 residues in the CDR3. Germline-derived CDR1 and CDR2 are LGHNA and YSLEER.

The chain couples TRBV27 to TRBJ2-7, with 9 nucleotides matching TRBD2. V shed 3 bases and J 6 bases; nucleotides not matched to a gene: 6. CDR3 size: 14 residues. Germline V CDR1 and CDR2: MNHEY, SMNVEV (reference sequence). This CDR3 is CASSFSGGRSEQYF. In DNA, the CDR3 is TGTGCCAGCAGTTTTAGCGGGGGCCGCTCCGAGCAGTACTTC.

The count of this clone is one. V and J are TRBV13 and TRBJ2-2; 10 bases are shared with TRBD2. CDR1 and CDR2 from the germline V gene are PRHDT and FYEKMQ (reference sequence). The V segment lost 5 bases and the J segment 7 bases; nucleotides outside the gene matches: 10. The CDR3 contains 16 residues. The CDR3 region is CASSPGTSATRGELFF. In DNA, the CDR3 is TGTGCCAGCAGCCCCGGGACTAGCGCCACCCGCGGGGAGCTGTTTTTT.

CDR3 coding DNA: TGCGCCAGCAGCCAAGTTCGATCGGGGAGGTACGAGCAGTACTTC. Translated, it gives CASSQVRSGRYEQYF. The chain couples TRBV4-3 to TRBJ2-7; a possible D gene is TRBD2 (6 bases). This CDR3 has 15 residues. The germline CDR1 and CDR2 sequences are LGHNA and YSLEER. The V end lost 1 base, the J end lost 4 bases, and 14 bases lay between the germline ends.

This chain links TRBV14 with TRBJ1-1; D is perhaps TRBD1 (6 bases). This CDR3 is 16 amino acids long. V lost 3 bases and J 1 base, leaving 15 bases between the germline ends. CDR1 SGHDN and CDR2 FVKESK come from the germline V gene. The CDR3 nucleotides are TGTGCCAGCAGCCACCTTGGGGACACTCGGAACACTGAAGCTTTCTTT. Amino acids: CASSHLGDTRNTEAFF. Complete variable domain (other parts from reference TRBV14 and TRBJ1-1): EAGVTQFPSHSVIEKGQTVTLRCDPISGHDNLYWYRRVMGKEIKFLLHFVKESKQDESGMPNNRFLAERTGGTYSTLKVQPAELEDSGVYFCASSHLGDTRNTEAFFGQGTRLTVV.

The gene calls are TRBV7-3 and TRBJ2-1; 9 bases map to TRBD1. This CDR3 is built from 15 residues. The V and J ends lost 5 bases and 6 bases, in that order; junction bases with no gene match: 8. The V gene's germline CDR1 is SGHTA and CDR2 FQGTGA. CDR3 amino acids: CASSPTGGGINEQFF. CDR3 coding DNA: TGTGCCAGCAGCCCAACAGGGGGCGGGATCAATGAGCAGTTCTTC.

The chain has TRBV7-2 and TRBJ2-2, with 7 bases identical to TRBD2. Trimming cost V 1 base and J 4 bases; bases outside gene matches: 3. This CDR3 has 15 amino acids. The germline gives CDR1 SGHTA, CDR2 FQGNSA. The CDR3 region is CASSLVGGSTGELFF. The CDR3 DNA reads as TGTGCCAGCAGCTTAGTTGGCGGGAGCACCGGGGAGCTGTTTTTT.

This chain joins TRBV30 and TRBJ1-1; TRBD1 aligns across 10 bases. There are 15 residues in the CDR3. Germline CDR1 reads GTSNPN; CDR2 reads SVGIG (reference sequence). The junction had 14 bases not matched to a gene; V was cut back by 8 bases and J by 5 bases. The CDR3 loop is CAITRGTGVGTEAFF. In DNA, the CDR3 is TGTGCCATCACTCGTGGGACAGGGGTAGGGACTGAAGCTTTCTTT.

In nucleotides, the CDR3 is TGTGCCAGCAGCCAAGATGGTTATGCCCAGGAGACCCAGTACTTC. Translated: CASSQDGYAQETQYF. V and J are TRBV14 and TRBJ2-5; no reliable D call. The V and J ends lost 0 bases and 5 bases respectively, with 13 bases between them. The CDR3 consists of 15 residues. The V gene's germline CDR1 is SGHDN and CDR2 FVKESK. The full variable domain, its missing parts supplied by reference TRBV14 and TRBJ2-5, is EAGVTQFPSHSVIEKGQTVTLRCDPISGHDNLYWYRRVMGKEIKFLLHFVKESKQDESGMPNNRFLAERTGGTYSTLKVQPAELEDSGVYFCASSQDGYAQETQYFGPGTRLLVL.

The chain carries TRBV5-1 and TRBJ2-7; 10 bases align to TRBD1. J was trimmed by 3 bases and V by 0 bases; bases with no gene match: 3. Germline V gives CDR1 SGHRS, CDR2 YFSETQ. This CDR3 has 15 residues. The CDR3 DNA is TGCGCCAGCAGCTTGGCGACAGGGGGCTTCTACGAGCAGTACTTC. Translating gives CASSLATGGFYEQYF.

The J gene is TRBJ2-7, the V gene TRBV5-6; TRBD1 is a possible D gene (6 bases). V gave up 4 bases and J gave up 3 bases, with 14 bases separating them. Germline values: CDR1 SGHDT, CDR2 YYEEEE. CDR3 length: 14 residues. CDR3 amino acids: CASSLTGTLYEQYF. The CDR3 DNA is TGTGCCAGCAGCCTAACCGGGACACTCTACGAGCAGTACTTC. The variable domain in full, completed from reference TRBV5-6 and TRBJ2-7, reads DAGVTQSPTHLIKTRGQQVTLRCSPKSGHDTVSWYQQALGQGPQFIFQYYEEEERQRGNFPDRFSGHQFPNYSSELNVNALLLGDSALYLCASSLTGTLYEQYFGPGTRLTVT.

The chain carries TRBV28 and TRBJ1-1, with 11 bases identical to TRBD1. This CDR3 is built from 16 residues. Germline CDR1 and CDR2: MDHEN and SYDVKM. V was clipped by 1 base and J by 5 bases; unmatched bases: 6. CDR3 in amino acids: CASSLFGTGGLTEAFF. The CDR3 region has the DNA TGTGCCAGCAGTTTATTTGGGACAGGGGGTTTGACTGAAGCTTTCTTT. Full variable domain (rest looked up from reference TRBV28 and TRBJ1-1): DVKVTQSSRYLVKRTGEKVFLECVQDMDHENMFWYRQDPGLGLRLIYFSYDVKMKEKGDIPEGYSVSREKKERFSLILESASTNQTSMYLCASSLFGTGGLTEAFFGQGTRLTVV.

This chain connects TRBV5-5 to TRBJ1-2; 8 nucleotides agree with TRBD1. Per germline, CDR1 SGHKS and CDR2 YYEKEE (reference sequence). The ends lost 3 bases at V and 1 base at J; junction bases unmatched: 11. This CDR3 contains 17 residues. For the CDR3, the DNA is TGTGCCAGCAGCTCTCAGGGGGCCAGACCCTATAACTATGGCTACACCTTC. Protein product: CASSSQGARPYNYGYTF.

The V call is TRBV29-1, the J call TRBJ2-7; maybe TRBD1 (6 bases). Deletions cut 4 bases from V and 7 bases from J, with 14 bases between. The CDR3 runs 12 residues. Germline V lookup: CDR1 SQVTM, CDR2 ANQGSEA. CDR3 DNA sequence: TGCAGCGTTGCTGGGACAACCATAGAGCAGTACTTC. Translating it yields CSVAGTTIEQYF.

This chain joins TRBV28 and TRBJ1-2; D gene ambiguous. This CDR3 is 12 amino acids long. V lost 8 bases and J 2 bases, leaving 9 bases between the germline ends. Germline assignment: CDR1 MDHEN and CDR2 SYDVKM. CDR3 nucleotides: TGTGCCAGCGCGCCACCCAACTATGGCTACACCTTC. Translated: CASAPPNYGYTF.

V usage is TRBV5-6 and J usage is TRBJ1-2; 7 bases are a match to TRBD1. Per germline, CDR1 SGHDT and CDR2 YYEEEE. The length of the CDR3 is 15 residues. V lost 4 bases, J lost 8 bases, and 14 bases stayed unmatched. For the CDR3, the DNA is TGTGCCAGCAGCCACGGAGACAGGGAGGTTGAGGGCTACACCTTC. As protein: CASSHGDREVEGYTF.

A single count supports this clone. The chain is built from TRBV5-1 and TRBJ2-3, with 8 bases matching TRBD2. V trimming: 2 bases; J trimming: 2 bases; junction bases outside the gene matches: 4. CDR3 length: 15 amino acids. Germline V gene sequence: CDR1 SGHRS, CDR2 YFSETQ. The CDR3: CASSFSGAYTDTQYF. The CDR3 coding sequence is TGCGCCAGCAGCTTTAGCGGGGCGTACACAGATACGCAGTATTTT.